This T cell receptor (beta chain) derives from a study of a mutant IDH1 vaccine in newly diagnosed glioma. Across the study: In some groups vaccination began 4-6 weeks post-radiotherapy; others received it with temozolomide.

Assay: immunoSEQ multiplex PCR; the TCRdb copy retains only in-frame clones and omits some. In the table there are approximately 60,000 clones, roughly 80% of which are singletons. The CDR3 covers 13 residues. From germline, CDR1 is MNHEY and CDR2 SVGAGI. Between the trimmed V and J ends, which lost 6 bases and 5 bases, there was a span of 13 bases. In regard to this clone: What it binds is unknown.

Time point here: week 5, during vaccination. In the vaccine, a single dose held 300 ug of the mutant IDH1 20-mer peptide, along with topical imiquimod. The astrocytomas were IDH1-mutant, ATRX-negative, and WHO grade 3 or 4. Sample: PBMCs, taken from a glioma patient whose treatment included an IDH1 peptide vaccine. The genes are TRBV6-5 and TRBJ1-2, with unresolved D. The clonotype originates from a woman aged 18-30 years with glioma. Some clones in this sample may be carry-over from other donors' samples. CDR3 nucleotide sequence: TGTGCCAGCAGCCTAGGACGGGTTTATGGCTACACCTTC. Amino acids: CASSLGRVYGYTF.